Following are 9 T cell receptor beta chains from one sample sequenced in a study of T cells and copy number aberrations in small-cell lung cancer (dated by TCRdb to the early 2020s). Receptor libraries were prepared by the immunoSEQ multiplex PCR assay. TCRdb limited this immuneACCESS table to in-frame rearrangements with V and J called. A share of clones is missing; checked studies link under half to unresolved V genes, and the rest is unexplained. The sample yields 6,000 or so clones; approximately 76% were counted once. The top ten hold 7% to 9.5% of the sample. The sample was tumor tissue. The source is a man over 45 with small cell lung cancer.

The chain employs TRBV29-1 and TRBJ1-1; D not certain. The CDR3 contains 12 residues. Germline loops: CDR1 SQVTM, CDR2 ANQGSEA. The V and J ends lost 7 bases and 7 bases respectively, with 16 bases between them. CDR3 DNA: TGCAGCGCATATAGGGAAAGTAATGAAGCTTTCTTT. Protein product: CSAYRESNEAFF. Variable domain in full (rest from reference TRBV29-1 and TRBJ1-1): SAVISQKPSRDICQRGTSLTIQCQVDSQVTMMFWYRQQPGQSLTLIATANQGSEATYESGFVIDKFPISRPNLTFSTLTVSNMSPEDSSIYLCSAYRESNEAFFGQGTRLTVV.

J is TRBJ1-2 and V is TRBV4-1; D remains ambiguous. V lost 1 base and J 0 bases, leaving 3 bases between the germline ends. This CDR3 comprises 13 residues. Germline lookup yields CDR1 MGHRA and CDR2 YSYEKL. The CDR3 sequence: CASSQATNYGYTF. In DNA form, the CDR3 reads TGCGCCAGCAGCCAAGCCACTAACTATGGCTACACCTTC.

This rearrangement joins TRBV7-9 to TRBJ2-7, with D perhaps given as TRBD1 or TRBD2 (7 bases each). This CDR3 comprises 13 residues. V shed 6 bases and J shed 1 base, with 10 bases lying between them. In germline, CDR1 is SEHNR, CDR2 FQNEAQ (reference sequence). CDR3 sequence reads: CASRQGGSYEQYF. The CDR3, as DNA: TGTGCCAGCAGGCAGGGGGGGTCCTACGAGCAGTACTTC. The variable domain in full, completed from reference TRBV7-9 and TRBJ2-7, reads DTGVSQNPRHKITKRGQNVTFRCDPISEHNRLYWYRQTLGQGPEFLTYFQNEAQLEKSRLLSDRFSAERPKGSFSTLEIQRTEQGDSAMYLCASRQGGSYEQYFGPGTRLTVT.

This rearrangement joins TRBV9 to TRBJ1-3; D is possibly TRBD1 (5 bases). The CDR3 is 13 residues long. Germline V gene sequence: CDR1 SGDLS, CDR2 YYNGEE. Trimming cost V 3 bases and J 4 bases, with 8 bases left between them. The CDR3 reads CASSDNRGNTIYF. CDR3 in DNA: TGTGCCAGCAGCGACAACAGGGGAAACACCATATATTTT.

This clone has more than one count but fewer than ten. This chain links TRBV9 with TRBJ2-3; D is possibly TRBD2 (6 bases). The CDR3 runs to 15 residues. CDR1 is SGDLS, CDR2 YYNGEE, per germline. The germline V and J ends were trimmed by 4 bases and 4 bases, with 16 bases remaining between them. CDR3: CASSPPTSMSDTQYF. The CDR3 bases are TGTGCCAGCAGCCCTCCGACTAGTATGTCAGATACGCAGTATTTT. The entire variable domain, with the rest obtained from reference TRBV9 and TRBJ2-3, is as follows: DSGVTQTPKHLITATGQRVTLRCSPRSGDLSVYWYQQSLDQGLQFLIQYYNGEERAKGNILERFSAQQFPDLHSELNLSSLELGDSALYFCASSPPTSMSDTQYFGPGTRLTVL.

The chain links TRBV7-2 to TRBJ2-5; 11 nucleotides agree with TRBD1. The CDR3 has 16 amino acids. CDR1 and CDR2 (germline): SGHTA, FQGNSA. The ends lost 5 bases at V and 2 bases at J; junction bases unmatched: 7. The CDR3 sequence: CASSQAGTGGQETQYF. The CDR3 coding sequence is TGTGCCAGCAGCCAAGCCGGGACAGGGGGGCAAGAGACCCAGTACTTC.

The V call is TRBV4-2, the J call TRBJ2-2, with D possibly being TRBD1 or TRBD2 (5 bases each). CDR3 length: 13 amino acids. Germline V gene lookup returns CDR1 LGHNA and CDR2 YNFKEQ. V lost 4 bases and J 4 bases, leaving 7 bases between the germline ends. CDR3 in amino acids: CASSLGATGELFF. DNA of the CDR3: TGTGCCAGCAGCCTCGGGGCCACCGGGGAGCTGTTTTTT.

The J gene is TRBJ2-5, the V gene TRBV28, with D possibly being TRBD1 or TRBD2 (7 bases each). Germline assignment: CDR1 MDHEN and CDR2 SYDVKM. The germline V and J ends were trimmed by 6 bases and 4 bases, with 15 bases remaining between them. CDR3 length: 14 amino acids. The CDR3 region has the DNA TGTGCCAGCAGCCAGGGGGGGAATTCAGAGACCCAGTACTTC. Translating it yields CASSQGGNSETQYF.

In DNA form, the CDR3 reads TGTGCCAGCAGCTTGGTAACTAGCGGGAGGGTCTACGAGCAGTACTTC. Translation: CASSLVTSGRVYEQYF. The genes are TRBV5-6 and TRBJ2-7, with 13 bases lining up with TRBD2. CDR1 is SGHDT and CDR2 is YYEEEE in the germline V gene. The junction had 3 bases not matched to a gene; V was cut back by 0 bases and J by 3 bases. The CDR3 runs 16 residues. The whole variable domain, filled in from reference TRBV5-6 and TRBJ2-7, reads DAGVTQSPTHLIKTRGQQVTLRCSPKSGHDTVSWYQQALGQGPQFIFQYYEEEERQRGNFPDRFSGHQFPNYSSELNVNALLLGDSALYLCASSLVTSGRVYEQYFGPGTRLTVT.